Below are 29 T cell receptor beta chains sequenced from a single sample in a study of response to subunit inactivated influenza vaccine. MiXCR was run by TCRdb on the RT-PCR reads, yielding one entry per CDR3 protein. Among about 570,000 distinct CDR3 sequences listed, roughly 10% were seen once. The material sequenced was PBMCs from blood, taken on the day of vaccination. These receptors were taken from a man aged 45-65 years who received an inactivated influenza vaccine.

This clonotype was detected many times. This chain connects TRBV21-1 to TRBJ2-7; TRBD1 reflects the table's D call only, with no check against the DNA. TRBV21-1 is a documented pseudogene. CDR3 length: 14 residues. CDR3: CASSAFDRAGEQYF. The CDR3 DNA is TGTGCCAGCAGCGCATTCGACAGGGCGGGGGAGCAGTACTTC.

In its sample, this clonotype was seen a few times. The DNA of the CDR3 is TGTGCCAGCAGTCTGGCGAAAGGCCGGGTCAGGACCTATAATTCACCCCTCCACTTT. It codes for CASSLAKGRVRTYNSPLHF. This rearrangement joins TRBV28 to TRBJ1-6; D is undetermined. Germline CDR1 reads MDHEN; CDR2 reads SYDVKM. The CDR3 consists of 19 residues. V was pared by 5 bases and J by 2 bases, with 22 bases between.

The chain recombines TRBV7-9 with TRBJ1-1; D remains unclear. Germline values: CDR1 SEHNR, CDR2 FQNEAQ (reference sequence). Trimming pared 0 bases from V and 0 bases from J, leaving 14 bases between. CDR3 size: 17 residues. In DNA, the CDR3 is TGTGCCAGCAGCTTAGCGAGGAGGACGGAGATGAACACTGAAGCTTTCTTT. It translates to CASSLARRTEMNTEAFF.

Only a few counts were recorded for this clonotype. The rearrangement uses TRBV20-1 and TRBJ1-6; 8 bases fit TRBD1. V shed 0 bases, J shed 8 bases, and the junction held 9 bases outside the gene matches. Germline V CDR1 and CDR2: DFQATT, SNEGSKA (reference sequence). The CDR3 has 16 amino acids. The CDR3 sequence: CSARDAGGGNDSPLHF. The CDR3 DNA follows: TGCAGTGCTAGAGATGCAGGGGGCGGTAATGATTCACCCCTCCACTTT.

This clonotype has more than one count but fewer than ten. The chain joins TRBV5-1 to TRBJ2-5, with 8 bases lining up with TRBD1. Germline V lookup: CDR1 SGHRS, CDR2 YFSETQ. CDR3 length: 13 residues. V dropped 3 bases and J dropped 4; count of bases not matched to a gene: 2. CDR3 protein: CASSYGQGETQYF. The CDR3 region has the DNA TGCGCCAGCAGCTACGGACAGGGAGAGACCCAGTACTTC.

V and J are TRBV19 and TRBJ1-1; 7 positions agree with TRBD1. The CDR3 is 14 residues long. The V gene's germline CDR1 is LNHDA and CDR2 SQIVND (reference sequence). The V segment lost 6 bases and the J segment 0 bases; nucleotides outside the gene matches: 4. CDR3 amino acids: CASRKGAMNTEAFF. The CDR3 DNA follows: TGTGCCAGTAGAAAGGGGGCCATGAACACTGAAGCTTTCTTT.

This clonotype was seen a few times. This chain joins TRBV24-1 and TRBJ1-1; D is perhaps TRBD1 (6 bases). Germline V gene data show CDR1 as KGHDR and CDR2 as SFDVKD. V was pared by 0 bases and J by 5 bases, with 6 bases between. CDR3 length: 13 amino acids. The CDR3: CATSDLTGTEAFF. CDR3 nucleotides: TGTGCCACCAGTGATTTGACAGGGACTGAAGCTTTCTTT.

This clonotype was seen repeatedly, ten times or more. This rearrangement joins TRBV6-5 to TRBJ2-7; no definite D call. The CDR3 length is 13 residues. Trimming took off 4 bases at V and 5 bases at J, with 12 bases between the two ends. Germline-derived CDR1 and CDR2 are MNHEY and SVGAGI. The CDR3 DNA is TGTGCCAGCAGTTTGCAGGATTCTGACGAGCAGTACTTC. It translates to CASSLQDSDEQYF.

There are a few counts of this clonotype. The chain joins TRBV29-1 to TRBJ2-5; maybe TRBD1 (5 bases). The germline CDR1 and CDR2 sequences are SQVTM and ANQGSEA. V was shortened by 0 bases and J by 5 bases, with 10 bases between the two germline ends. The length of the CDR3 is 13 residues. In DNA, the CDR3 is TGCAGCGTTGAAGATCATAGGGGCGAGACCCAGTACTTC. Residues: CSVEDHRGETQYF.

V is TRBV7-9 and J is TRBJ2-7; 8 bases are shared with TRBD1. Trimming took 1 base from V and 6 from J; bases not matched to a gene: 5. CDR1 and CDR2 from the germline V gene are SEHNR and FQNEAQ (reference sequence). This CDR3 spans 14 amino acids. The CDR3 here is CASSLGTGHLEQYF. For the CDR3, the DNA is TGTGCCAGCAGCTTAGGGACAGGGCACCTCGAGCAGTACTTC.

This sequence joins TRBV6-4 and TRBJ2-5, with 8 bases matching TRBD2. The germline V gene encodes CDR1 MRHNA and CDR2 SNTAGT. This CDR3 is 18 amino acids long. The ends lost 6 bases at V and 4 bases at J; junction bases unmatched: 19. The CDR3 spells CASSNPWRGVVRRETQYF. CDR3 bases: TGTGCCAGCAGCAACCCCTGGCGGGGGGTTGTTCGGCGAGAGACCCAGTACTTC.

V and J are TRBV28 and TRBJ1-5, with 10 bases fitting TRBD1. The germline gives CDR1 MDHEN, CDR2 SYDVKM. J lost 7 bases, V lost 4 bases, and 22 bases had no gene match. CDR3 length: 20 amino acids. In DNA form, the CDR3 reads TGTGCCAGCAGTTCGCCGGGACAGGGGAGTCGGACCGAGAGTAAGCAGCCCCAGCATTTT. The encoded protein is CASSSPGQGSRTESKQPQHF.

The V gene is TRBV12-3 or TRBV12-4, the J gene TRBJ2-3, with D possibly being TRBD2 (7 bases). The CDR3 length is 16 residues. Trimming pared 3 bases from V and 3 bases from J, leaving 16 bases between. CDR3 amino acids: CASSLQGLSGTDTQYF. The CDR3 nucleotides are TGTGCCAGCAGTTTGCAGGGGCTTAGCGGGACAGATACGCAGTATTTT.

This clonotype has a single count. The rearrangement uses TRBV7-9 and TRBJ1-2; 7 bases agree with TRBD1. J lost 2 bases, V lost 5 bases, and 8 bases had no gene match. Per the germline V gene, CDR1 is SEHNR and CDR2 is FQNEAQ (reference sequence). This CDR3 is built from 15 residues. In DNA, the CDR3 is TGTGCCAGCAGCAGGACCCCGGGACAGAACTATGGCTACACCTTC. This sequence encodes CASSRTPGQNYGYTF.

The CDR3 DNA is TGTGCCAGCGGCCCCAGGCTCCTCTGCAATGAGCAGTTCTTC. Protein: CASGPRLLCNEQFF. This chain joins TRBV5-6 and TRBJ2-1; D remains ambiguous. Deletions cut 7 bases from V and 6 bases from J, with 17 bases between. CDR1 is SGHDT and CDR2 is YYEEEE in the germline V gene. CDR3 size: 14 residues. The full variable domain, rest sourced from reference TRBV5-6 and TRBJ2-1, is DAGVTQSPTHLIKTRGQQVTLRCSPKSGHDTVSWYQQALGQGPQFIFQYYEEEERQRGNFPDRFSGHQFPNYSSELNVNALLLGDSALYLCASGPRLLCNEQFFGPGTRLTVL.

A few counts support this clonotype. The rearrangement links TRBV20-1 to TRBJ2-7; 8 bases map to TRBD2. V trimming: 3 bases; J trimming: 4 bases; junction bases outside the gene matches: 5. Per germline, CDR1 DFQATT and CDR2 SNEGSKA (reference sequence). The length of the CDR3 is 13 residues. The CDR3 region is CSARGLEVYEQYF. Written as DNA, the CDR3 is TGCAGTGCTAGGGGACTAGAAGTTTACGAGCAGTACTTC.

J is TRBJ2-5 and V is TRBV5-6; no definite D call. With 0 bases removed from V and 4 bases from J, the gap between germline ends came to 16 bases. Germline assignment: CDR1 SGHDT and CDR2 YYEEEE. CDR3 size: 16 residues. CDR3 sequence reads: CASSLAFRSALETQYF. CDR3 nucleotides: TGTGCCAGCAGCTTGGCCTTCCGCAGCGCCTTAGAGACCCAGTACTTC.

The chain couples TRBV5-1 to TRBJ1-2; 8 nucleotides match TRBD1. CDR1 SGHRS and CDR2 YFSETQ come from the germline V gene. V shed 4 bases, J shed 2 bases, and the junction held 4 bases outside the gene matches. The CDR3 sequence is 14 residues long. This CDR3 is CASSAGQANYGYTF. CDR3 sequence (DNA): TGCGCCAGCAGCGCGGGACAGGCGAACTATGGCTACACCTTC. Complete variable domain (other parts from reference TRBV5-1 and TRBJ1-2): KAGVTQTPRYLIKTRGQQVTLSCSPISGHRSVSWYQQTPGQGLQFLFEYFSETQRNKGNFPGRFSGRQFSNSRSEMNVSTLELGDSALYLCASSAGQANYGYTFGSGTRLTVV.

This chain links TRBV6-5 with TRBJ2-3; no clear D. Germline CDR1 MNHEY, CDR2 SVGAGI. CDR3 length: 14 amino acids. V shed 0 bases and J shed 0 bases, with 4 bases lying between them. CDR3 sequence (DNA): TGTGCCAGCAGTTACTCGATTAGCACAGATACGCAGTATTTT. Residues: CASSYSISTDTQYF.

This clonotype has only a few counts. CDR3 amino acids: CASSELRGGSYNEQFF. CDR3 in DNA: TGTGCCAGCAGTGAACTACGGGGGGGGTCCTACAATGAGCAGTTCTTC. V usage is TRBV2 and J usage is TRBJ2-1, with TRBD2 matching 8 bases. The CDR3 spans 16 residues. CDR1 is SNHLY and CDR2 is FYNNEI in the germline V gene. Trimming at V came to 2 bases and at J to 1 base, leaving 4 bases not matched to a gene.

This clonotype has at least ten counts. The genes are TRBV6-4 and TRBJ2-1; 8 bases are a match to TRBD2. Per germline, CDR1 MRHNA and CDR2 SNTAGT. This CDR3 has 15 amino acids. V was clipped by 4 bases and J by 10 bases; unmatched bases: 12. The CDR3 is CASSVSGTSFNEQFF. The CDR3 DNA reads TGTGCCAGCAGTGTCTCCGGGACTAGTTTTAACGAGCAGTTCTTC.

This clonotype occurred a few times. V gene TRBV6-2 or TRBV6-3 combines with J gene TRBJ2-1, with 10 bases fitting TRBD1. The CDR3 length is 18 residues. Trimming at V came to 5 bases and at J to 4 bases, leaving 14 bases not matched to a gene. Germline CDR1 and CDR2: MNHEY and SVGEGT. CDR3 residues: CASSNPGQGIPIYNEQFF. In DNA, the CDR3 is TGTGCCAGCAGTAATCCGGGACAGGGGATTCCAATTTACAATGAGCAGTTCTTC.

In this sample, this clonotype turned up a few times. The chain recombines TRBV5-1 with TRBJ2-7, with D perhaps matching TRBD1 or TRBD2 (6 bases each). The CDR3 has 14 amino acids. The V end lost 4 bases, the J end lost 2 bases, and 13 bases lay between the germline ends. Germline loops: CDR1 SGHRS, CDR2 YFSETQ. CDR3 sequence (DNA): TGCGCCAGCAGCCCGGGGGACAAGACCTACGAGCAGTACTTC. It specifies CASSPGDKTYEQYF.

At least ten counts were recorded for this clonotype. The chain is built from TRBV29-1 and TRBJ2-3; TRBD1 or TRBD2 may be the D gene (6 bases each). In germline, CDR1 is SQVTM, CDR2 ANQGSEA. This CDR3 has 14 residues. The CDR3 loop reads CSGGTGAITDTQYF. The CDR3 nucleotides are TGCAGTGGTGGAACGGGGGCTATCACAGATACGCAGTATTTT.

V gene TRBV28 combines with J gene TRBJ2-7; the match to TRBD2 covers 8 bases. J lost 2 bases, V lost 5 bases, and 5 bases had no gene match. The CDR3 covers 14 residues. The germline V gene has CDR1 MDHEN and CDR2 SYDVKM. The DNA of the CDR3 is TGTGCCAGCAGTCCGGAGCGGGAGACCTACGAGCAGTACTTC. Protein sequence: CASSPERETYEQYF.

This clonotype was found many times. The chain uses TRBV12-3 or TRBV12-4 and TRBJ2-7; tentatively, D is TRBD1 (6 bases). Trimming left V 5 bases short and J 6 bases short, with 14 bases between. The CDR3 contains 13 residues. The CDR3 region is CASSPGTTVEQYF. CDR3 bases: TGTGCCAGCAGTCCCGGGACAACGGTCGAGCAGTACTTC.

This clonotype occurred a few times. The V gene is TRBV30, the J gene TRBJ2-3; 10 nucleotides line up with TRBD2. Germline V gives CDR1 GTSNPN, CDR2 SVGIG (reference sequence). The CDR3 consists of 15 residues. The V gene end was trimmed by 0 bases and the J gene end by 8 bases; junction bases not matched to a gene: 8. Here the CDR3 DNA reads TGTGCCTGGAGTGTTGGACTAGCGGCCCGAGGTACGCAGTATTTT. As protein: CAWSVGLAARGTQYF.

The chain uses TRBV4-3 and TRBJ2-1; possible D gene TRBD2, 6 bases. Trimming pared 3 bases from V and 4 bases from J, leaving 13 bases between. This CDR3 is 15 amino acids long. Germline V lookup: CDR1 LGHNA, CDR2 YSLEER. This CDR3 reads CASSQGLGGYNEQFF. DNA for the CDR3: TGCGCCAGCAGCCAGGGTCTGGGGGGTTACAATGAGCAGTTCTTC.

This clonotype was recorded a few times. The chain joins TRBV10-3 to TRBJ1-5; 7 bases are a match to TRBD1. The CDR3 runs to 14 residues. Trimming took 3 bases from V and 6 from J; bases not matched to a gene: 5. Germline V gene lookup returns CDR1 ENHRY and CDR2 SYGVKD. The CDR3 coding sequence is TGTGCCATCAGTGAATCCACAGGGGCTCAGCCCCAGCATTTT. Its translation: CAISESTGAQPQHF.